This T cell receptor beta chain is from a study of T-cell memory formation after mild COVID-19. Notes on the study in general: Balance between CD4 and CD8 was seen in clones contracting day 15 to 85, and a CD4+ lean was seen in later expanders.

This clonotype showed up just a few times. Its antigen is unknown. Germline trimming cut 7 bases from V and 1 base from J; bases unmatched to any gene: 2. The CDR3 is 13 amino acids. From germline, CDR1 is SEHNR and CDR2 FQNEAQ (reference sequence). The authors produced TCR alpha and TCR beta cDNA libraries with sample barcodes and UMIs by 5'RACE using constant-segment primers. TCRdb processed the 5' RACE reads anew with MiXCR; each CDR3 protein has one entry. The sample comprises 85,000 to 120,000 distinct CDR3 sequences, over 15% of which are singletons, and 28% rests with the top ten. This receptor was identified in an adult woman who had mild COVID-19 (a few samples of this study predate the infection). Cell type and time point are not known. The chain couples TRBV7-9 to TRBJ2-3; 7 positions agree with TRBD1. Material for sequencing was PBMCs or a T cell subset sorted from them (not recorded which). The CDR3 protein is CASTGQRTDTQYF. The DNA of the CDR3 is TGTGCCAGCACGGGACAGCGCACAGATACGCAGTATTTT. Combining the CDR3 with reference TRBV7-9 and TRBJ2-3 gives the whole variable domain DTGVSQNPRHKITKRGQNVTFRCDPISEHNRLYWYRQTLGQGPEFLTYFQNEAQLEKSRLLSDRFSAERPKGSFSTLEIQRTEQGDSAMYLCASTGQRTDTQYFGPGTRLTVL.